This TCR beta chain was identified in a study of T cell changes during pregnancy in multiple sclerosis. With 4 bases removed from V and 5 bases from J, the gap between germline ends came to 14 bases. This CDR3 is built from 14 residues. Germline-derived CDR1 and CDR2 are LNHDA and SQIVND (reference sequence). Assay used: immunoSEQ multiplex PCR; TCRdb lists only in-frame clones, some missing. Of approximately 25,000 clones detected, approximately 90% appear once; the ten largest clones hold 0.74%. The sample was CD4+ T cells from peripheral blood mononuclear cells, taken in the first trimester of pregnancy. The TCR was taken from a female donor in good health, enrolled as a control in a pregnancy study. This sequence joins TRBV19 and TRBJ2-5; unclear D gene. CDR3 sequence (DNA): TGTGCCAGTAGTAATGAGGCCCGGCTTGAGACCCAGTACTTC. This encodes CASSNEARLETQYF.